What follows are 5 T cell receptor beta chains derived from one specimen sequenced in a study of T-cell reconstitution after alpha-beta-depleted transplantation in children. Construction of the TCRbeta library involved unique molecular identifiers. MiXCR, run by TCRdb on the PCR reads, gives a single entry per CDR3 protein. Counted here are approximately 630,000 distinct CDR3 sequences, under 15% occurring once; the ten biggest clones make up 0.79%. Sample: PBMCs, taken before TCRalphabeta/CD19-depleted stem cell transplant. The source of these receptors is a girl aged 2 to 9 with congenital amegakaryocytic thrombocytopenia, due to receive a stem cell transplant.

This rearrangement joins TRBV20-1 to TRBJ2-5, with 7 bases identical to TRBD1. The CDR3 length is 13 residues. With V trimmed by 7 bases and J by 5 bases, 10 bases remained unmatched. Germline V gene lookup returns CDR1 DFQATT and CDR2 SNEGSKA (reference sequence). The CDR3, as DNA: TGCAGTGTCCAGACAGGGACCGTGGAGACCCAGTACTTC. As protein: CSVQTGTVETQYF.

The V and J genes are TRBV11-2 and TRBJ2-7; D ambiguous. V lost 5 bases to trimming and J lost 6 bases, with 8 bases between them. Germline CDR1 is SGHAT and CDR2 is FQNNGV. The CDR3 runs to 11 residues. The CDR3 sequence: CASSRVGEQYF. In DNA, the CDR3 is TGTGCCAGCAGCCGCGTAGGCGAGCAGTACTTC.

This clonotype was recorded a few times. V and J are TRBV7-9 and TRBJ1-1, with a tentative D call TRBD1 (5 bases). V was shortened by 0 bases and J by 3 bases, with 17 bases between the two germline ends. Germline V gene lookup returns CDR1 SEHNR and CDR2 FQNEAQ (reference sequence). CDR3 size: 17 residues. CDR3 residues: CASSLAVVSGGYTEAFF. In DNA, the CDR3 is TGTGCCAGCAGCTTAGCGGTGGTCAGCGGGGGTTACACTGAAGCTTTCTTT.

The J gene is TRBJ1-2, the V gene TRBV20-1; D is unclear. Trimming took 5 bases from V and 4 from J, leaving 17 bases between them. There are 14 residues in the CDR3. CDR1 is DFQATT, CDR2 SNEGSKA, per germline (reference sequence). The CDR3 sequence: CSALRTSPTYGYTF. Written as DNA, the CDR3 is TGCAGTGCTTTAAGGACGTCCCCGACCTATGGCTACACCTTC.

This clonotype showed up many times. CDR3 bases: TGTGCCAGCAGCTCCAGGGTTGGCACAGATACGCAGTATTTT. This translates into CASSSRVGTDTQYF. The rearrangement joins TRBV7-6 to TRBJ2-3; possible D gene TRBD1, 5 bases. Trimming cost V 4 bases and J 1 base, with 9 bases left between them. The CDR3 spans 14 residues. Germline lookup yields CDR1 SGHVS and CDR2 FNYEAQ.